This TCR beta chain was profiled in a study of early T cells in non-severe SARS-CoV-2 infection. The wider study: Unsorted whole-blood RNA was sequenced in bulk, leaving chains unpaired. Study findings and constraints: CD4 and private specificities were missed by VDJdb matching, which favored anti-spike CD8 responses.

This clonotype was picked up a small number of times. Antigen specificity is unknown. The protocol attached unique molecular identifiers to individual cDNA molecules. Using its own MiXCR run on the 5' RACE reads, TCRdb lists one record per CDR3 protein. The data contain tens of thousands of distinct CDR3 sequences, roughly 10% of them singletons. The germline V gene encodes CDR1 SNHLY and CDR2 FYNNEI. There are 17 residues in the CDR3. Unmatched junction bases numbered 12, after V lost 5 bases and J lost 4 bases. Sequenced: whole blood. The chain recombines TRBV2 with TRBJ2-1, with 9 nucleotides matching TRBD2. This TCR derives from an adult who was a healthcare worker with PCR-confirmed SARS-CoV-2 infection or an uninfected control (not recorded which). The CDR3 region has the DNA TGTGCCAGCAGTCCCCTAAAGGGACTAGCCCTTTACAATGAGCAGTTCTTC. It specifies CASSPLKGLALYNEQFF.